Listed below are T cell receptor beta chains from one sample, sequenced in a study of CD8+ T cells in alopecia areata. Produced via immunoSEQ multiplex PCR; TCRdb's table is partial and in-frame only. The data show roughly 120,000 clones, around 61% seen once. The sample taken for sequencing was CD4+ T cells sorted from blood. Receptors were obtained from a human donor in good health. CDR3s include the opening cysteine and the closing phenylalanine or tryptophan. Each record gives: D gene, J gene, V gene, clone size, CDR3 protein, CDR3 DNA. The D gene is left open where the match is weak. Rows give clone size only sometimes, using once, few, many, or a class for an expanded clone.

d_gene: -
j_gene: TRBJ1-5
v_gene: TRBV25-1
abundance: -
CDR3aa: CASGSPNSNQPQHF
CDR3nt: TGTGCCAGCGGGTCCCCTAATAGCAATCAGCCCCAGCATTTT

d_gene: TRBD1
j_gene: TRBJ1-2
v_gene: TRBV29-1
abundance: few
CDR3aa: CSVPRSPGGDYYGYTF
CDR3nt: TGCAGCGTGCCGAGGTCCCCAGGGGGAGACTACTATGGCTACACCTTC

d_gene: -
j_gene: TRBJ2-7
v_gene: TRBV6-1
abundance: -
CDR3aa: CASSERKGRGSEQYF
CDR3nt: TGTGCCAGCAGTGAACGTAAGGGTCGGGGAAGCGAGCAGTACTTC

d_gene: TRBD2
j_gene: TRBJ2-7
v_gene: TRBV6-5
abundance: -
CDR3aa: CASSPLLAGGYEQYF
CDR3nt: TGTGCCAGCAGTCCCCTCCTAGCGGGGGGATACGAGCAGTACTTC

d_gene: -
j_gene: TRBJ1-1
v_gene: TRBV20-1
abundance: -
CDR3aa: CSARTDTEAFF
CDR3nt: TGCAGTGCCAGGACAGACACTGAAGCTTTCTTT

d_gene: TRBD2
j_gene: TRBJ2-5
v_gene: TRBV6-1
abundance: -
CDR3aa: CASSFSGGQETQYF
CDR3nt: TGTGCCAGCAGCTTTAGCGGGGGGCAAGAGACCCAGTACTTC

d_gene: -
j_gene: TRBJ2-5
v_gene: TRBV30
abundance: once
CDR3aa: CAWSVLFPGARETQYF
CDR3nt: TGTGCCTGGAGTGTACTTTTCCCAGGGGCTCGGGAGACCCAGTACTTC

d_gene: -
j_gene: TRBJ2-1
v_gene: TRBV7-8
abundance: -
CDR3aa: CASGRGSSYNEQFF
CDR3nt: TGTGCCAGCGGTAGGGGGTCGTCCTACAATGAGCAGTTCTTC

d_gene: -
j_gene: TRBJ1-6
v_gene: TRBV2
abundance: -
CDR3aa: CASSVEGSGSPLHF
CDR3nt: TGTGCCAGCAGTGTGGAGGGTTCGGGGTCACCCCTCCACTTT

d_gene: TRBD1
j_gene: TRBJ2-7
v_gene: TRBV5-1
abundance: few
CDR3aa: CASRDPGQGVHEQYF
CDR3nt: TGCGCCAGCAGAGATCCGGGACAGGGGGTCCACGAGCAGTACTTC

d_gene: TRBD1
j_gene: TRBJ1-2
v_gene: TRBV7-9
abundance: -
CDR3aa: CASSDRVGGYTF
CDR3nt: TGTGCCAGCAGTGACAGGGTCGGTGGCTACACCTTC

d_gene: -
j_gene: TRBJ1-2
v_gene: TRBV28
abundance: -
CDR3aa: CASSLSGAPGYTF
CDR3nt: TGTGCCAGCAGTCTCTCGGGTGCGCCGGGCTACACCTTC

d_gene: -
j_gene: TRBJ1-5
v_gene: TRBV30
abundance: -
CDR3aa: CAWSFSGQAGNQPQHF
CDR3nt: TGTGCCTGGAGTTTCTCGGGGCAGGCCGGGAATCAGCCCCAGCATTTT

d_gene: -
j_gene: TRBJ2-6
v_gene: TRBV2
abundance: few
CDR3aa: CASSERNTGANVLTF
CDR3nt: TGTGCCAGCAGTGAACGGAATACTGGGGCCAACGTCCTGACTTTC

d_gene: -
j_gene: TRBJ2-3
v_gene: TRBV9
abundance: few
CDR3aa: CASSVRQGPPTDTQYF
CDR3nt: TGTGCCAGCAGCGTCAGGCAGGGTCCCCCCACGGATACGCAGTATTTT

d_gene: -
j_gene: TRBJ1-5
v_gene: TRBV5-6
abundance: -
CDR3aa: CASSLAGQPQHF
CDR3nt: TGTGCCAGCAGCTTGGCAGGTCAGCCCCAGCATTTT

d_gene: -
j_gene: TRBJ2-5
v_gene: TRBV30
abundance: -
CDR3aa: CAWSPRETQYF
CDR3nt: TGTGCCTGGAGCCCGAGGGAGACCCAGTACTTC

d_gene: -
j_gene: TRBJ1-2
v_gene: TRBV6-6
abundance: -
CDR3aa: CASTLDGNYGYTF
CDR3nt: TGTGCCAGCACCTTGGACGGCAACTATGGCTACACCTTC

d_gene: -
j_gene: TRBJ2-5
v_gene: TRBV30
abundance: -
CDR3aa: CAWSPPGQETQYF
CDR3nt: TGTGCCTGGAGTCCCCCCGGACAAGAGACCCAGTACTTC

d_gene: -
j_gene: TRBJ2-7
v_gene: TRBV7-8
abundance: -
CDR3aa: CASSPGGPYEQYF
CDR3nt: TGTGCCAGCAGCCCCGGGGGCCCCTACGAGCAGTACTTC

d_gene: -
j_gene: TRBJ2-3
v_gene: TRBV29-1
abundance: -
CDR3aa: CSVDTGTYGDTQYF
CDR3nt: TGCAGCGTCGATACAGGGACGTATGGAGATACGCAGTATTTT

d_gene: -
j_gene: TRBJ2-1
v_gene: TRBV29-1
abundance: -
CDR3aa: CSVLPYNEQFF
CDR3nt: TGCAGCGTTCTTCCTTACAATGAGCAGTTCTTC

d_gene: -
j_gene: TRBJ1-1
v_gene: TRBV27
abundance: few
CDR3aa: CASSLSGPTTEAFF
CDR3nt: TGTGCCAGCAGTTTATCAGGGCCTACCACTGAAGCTTTCTTT

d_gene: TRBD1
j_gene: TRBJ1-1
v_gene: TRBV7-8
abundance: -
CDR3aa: CASSLTGGTEAFF
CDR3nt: TGTGCCAGCAGCCTTACAGGGGGCACTGAAGCTTTCTTT

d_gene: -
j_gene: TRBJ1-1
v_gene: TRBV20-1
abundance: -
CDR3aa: CSAIVNTEAFF
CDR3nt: TGCAGTGCTATTGTGAACACTGAAGCTTTCTTT

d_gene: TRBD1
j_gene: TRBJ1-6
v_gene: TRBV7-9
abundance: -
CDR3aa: CASSQDRGWSPLHF
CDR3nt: TGTGCCAGCAGCCAGGACAGGGGTTGGTCACCCCTCCACTTT

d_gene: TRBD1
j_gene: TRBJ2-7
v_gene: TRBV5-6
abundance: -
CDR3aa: CASSSLGQRSSYEQYF
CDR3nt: TGTGCCAGCAGCTCCTTGGGACAGCGAAGCTCCTACGAGCAGTACTTC

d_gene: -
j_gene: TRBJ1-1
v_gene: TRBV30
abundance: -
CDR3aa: CAWSRNTEAFF
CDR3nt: TGTGCCTGGAGCAGGAACACTGAAGCTTTCTTT

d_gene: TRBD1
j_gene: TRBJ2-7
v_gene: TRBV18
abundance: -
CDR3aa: CASSPGQSNYEQYF
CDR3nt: TGTGCCAGCTCACCGGGACAGAGCAACTACGAGCAGTACTTC

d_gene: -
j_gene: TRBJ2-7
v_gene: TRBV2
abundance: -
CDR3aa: CASGQQKSYEQYF
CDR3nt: TGTGCCAGCGGGCAGCAGAAGTCCTACGAGCAGTACTTC

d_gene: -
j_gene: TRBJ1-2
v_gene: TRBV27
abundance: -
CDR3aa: CASSLRGLRGIGGYTF
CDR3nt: TGTGCCAGCAGTTTGAGAGGTTTGAGGGGAATTGGCGGCTACACCTTC

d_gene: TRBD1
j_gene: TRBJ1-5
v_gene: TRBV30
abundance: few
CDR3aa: CAWSVPSVATGQVNQPQHF
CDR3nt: TGTGCCTGGAGTGTACCCAGCGTGGCGACGGGACAGGTCAATCAGCCCCAGCATTTT

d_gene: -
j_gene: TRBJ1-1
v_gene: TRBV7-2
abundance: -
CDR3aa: CASSLGHPRTEAFF
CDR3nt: TGTGCCAGCAGTCTGGGACATCCGAGGACTGAAGCTTTCTTT

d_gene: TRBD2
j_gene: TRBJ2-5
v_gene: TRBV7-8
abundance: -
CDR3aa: CASQRGVLETQYF
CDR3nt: TGTGCCAGCCAGCGGGGGGTATTAGAGACCCAGTACTTC

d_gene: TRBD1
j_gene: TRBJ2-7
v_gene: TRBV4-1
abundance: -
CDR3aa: CASSPGQGASYEQYF
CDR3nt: TGCGCCAGCAGCCCGGGACAGGGGGCCTCCTACGAGCAGTACTTC

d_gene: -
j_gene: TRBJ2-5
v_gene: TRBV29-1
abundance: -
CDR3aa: CSVDFTTGRQETQYF
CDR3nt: TGCAGCGTTGACTTTACGACGGGACGGCAAGAGACCCAGTACTTC

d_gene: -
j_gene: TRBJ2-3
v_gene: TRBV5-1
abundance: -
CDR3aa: CASSLSRQGTDTQYF
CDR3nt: TGCGCCAGCAGCTTGTCTCGGCAGGGAACAGATACGCAGTATTTT

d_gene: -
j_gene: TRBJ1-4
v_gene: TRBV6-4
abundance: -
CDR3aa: CASSVDLWAEKLFF
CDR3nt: TGTGCCAGCAGTGTTGATTTATGGGCTGAAAAACTGTTTTTT

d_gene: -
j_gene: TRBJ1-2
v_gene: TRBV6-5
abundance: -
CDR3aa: CASSYFGESKYGYTF
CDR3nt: TGTGCCAGCAGTTACTTCGGGGAAAGTAAATATGGCTACACCTTC

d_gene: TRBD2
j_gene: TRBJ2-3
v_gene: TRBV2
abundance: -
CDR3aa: CASSDPGLASGTDTQYF
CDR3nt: TGTGCCAGCAGTGATCCGGGACTAGCGTCAGGCACAGATACGCAGTATTTT

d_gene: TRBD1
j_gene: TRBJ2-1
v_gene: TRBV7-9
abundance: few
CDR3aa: CASSLTGGLDEQFF
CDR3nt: TGTGCCAGCAGCTTAACAGGGGGCTTAGATGAGCAGTTCTTC

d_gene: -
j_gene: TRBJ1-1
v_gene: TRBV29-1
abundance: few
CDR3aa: CSVLTQSAFF
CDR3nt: TGCAGCGTTCTCACCCAATCCGCTTTCTTT

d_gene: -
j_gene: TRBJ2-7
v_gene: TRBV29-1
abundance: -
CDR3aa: CSVGDPLNEQYF
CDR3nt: TGCAGCGTTGGGGACCCTTTGAACGAGCAGTACTTC

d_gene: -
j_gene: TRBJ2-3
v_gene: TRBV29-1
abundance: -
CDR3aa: CSVEGGGADTQYF
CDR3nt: TGCAGCGTTGAAGGGGGCGGTGCAGATACGCAGTATTTT

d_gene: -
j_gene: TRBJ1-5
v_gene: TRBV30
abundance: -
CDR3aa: CAWSVRNSNQPQHF
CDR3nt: TGTGCCTGGAGTGTTAGGAATAGCAATCAGCCCCAGCATTTT